This T cell receptor (beta chain) was documented in a study of blood T cell repertoires in COVID-19 (dated by TCRdb to the early 2020s). For the wider study: Collaborator samples came from the United States, Italy and Spain and covered acute and convalescent phases of COVID-19. Where available, HLA class I and class II types were obtained from metadata supplied by the sample provider rather than from assay-based typing. Samples were obtained from the ongoing ImmuneRACE study (first 160 participants) and from some 1,300 subjects provided by 6 global collaborators. The repertoires were released in a freely available public database intended as a resource for research on the immune response to SARS-CoV-2. Subjects who had been exposed to COVID-19, were actively infected with it, or had recovered from it provided the deeply sampled blood TCRbeta repertoires that made up the dataset. The prospective study material was composed of cDNA or gDNA derived from T cells, B-cell-depleted T cells, or PBMCs. Sample metadata almost always included a de-identified subject ID, COVID-19 status, age in years and sex. Findings and caveats that apply to the study as a whole: The amount of clinical and demographic metadata varied by source and participant and was provided uncurated.

The immunoSEQ Assay, a bias-controlled multiplex PCR, was used to amplify TCRbeta CDR3 regions from genomic DNA. The source study handled its data this way. Nucleated cell counts per sample were estimated from amplification of reference gene primers within the assay. To quantify the absolute abundance of each unique TCRbeta CDR3 rearrangement, sequence reads were collapsed and filtered. Productive Simpson clonality was computed per sample as the square root of Simpson's diversity index over productive rearrangements. TCRdb holds this immuneACCESS table with in-frame rearrangements only. Some clones are missing; in checked studies, unresolved V genes explain under half, and the rest has no known cause. V, J and clone size were drawn from that table, and D and trimming were deduced from the DNA. The sample data list 150,000 to 200,000 clones, and about 83% of these were observed just once. 3% to 3.5% of the sample lies in the top ten.

This clone was counted many times. Its antigen target is currently unknown. Per-base qualities were not stored, and no clone one base away is much larger. Participants in the prospective study were aged roughly 18 to 100 years, lived in over 20 United States geographic areas, and enrolled through a virtual design. To assign participants to cohorts, the prospective study relied on clinical history that participants themselves reported in a screening survey and a study questionnaire. Exposed participants were defined as having been in contact with someone with a PCR-confirmed or clinician-diagnosed COVID-19 case within 2 weeks of study entry. In the prospective study, mobile phlebotomists collected whole blood, serum and a nasopharyngeal or oropharyngeal swab from each participant. Over a 2-month period, participants in the prospective study had the option of providing additional blood draws and questionnaires. Before DNA extraction, prospective study blood samples were shipped either frozen or at room temperature.

Taken from cysteine to phenylalanine, the CDR3 has 11 residues. CDR3 DNA only is kept here, 33 bases in frame from base 1. V drops 7 bases and J drops 6 bases, leaving 7 bases in between. As encoded in the germline V gene, CDR1 is MNHEY while CDR2 is SVGAGI. Rearrangement joined TRBV6-5 to TRBJ2-1, and the D gene may be TRBD2, 5 bases matching. The sequence came from a woman in her twenties or thirties who had been exposed to COVID-19. Sample: PBMCs or T cells enriched from blood (not recorded which). For the CDR3, the sequence is CASTAGNEQFF. At the DNA level, the sequence is TGTGCCAGCACTGCGGGCAATGAGCAGTTCTTC.